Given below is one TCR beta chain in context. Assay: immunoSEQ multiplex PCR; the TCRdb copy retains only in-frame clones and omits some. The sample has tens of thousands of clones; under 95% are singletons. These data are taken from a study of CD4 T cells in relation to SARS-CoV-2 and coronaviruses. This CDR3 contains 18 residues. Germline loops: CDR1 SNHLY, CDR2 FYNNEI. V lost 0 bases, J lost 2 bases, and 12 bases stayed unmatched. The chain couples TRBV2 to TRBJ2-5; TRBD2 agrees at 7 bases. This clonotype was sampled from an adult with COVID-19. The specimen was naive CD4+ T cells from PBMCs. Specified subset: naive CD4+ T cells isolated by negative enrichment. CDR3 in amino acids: CASSEALGRPQLQETQYF. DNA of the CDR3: TGTGCCAGCAGTGAAGCGCTCGGGAGGCCCCAATTACAAGAGACCCAGTACTTC.